This paragraph covers one T cell receptor (beta chain) sequence. The antigen remains undetermined. TCRdb's copy holds only in-frame clones and misses some; the assay was immunoSEQ multiplex PCR. The sample records 400,000 to 600,000 clones, about 79% being singletons. The sample belongs to a study of shared clonotypes between healthy human individuals. Broader study findings: It was the few donors that limited the genetic and exposure-history diversity represented.

This CDR3 is built from 16 residues. CDR1 and CDR2 from the germline V gene are SGHTA and FQGTGA. V lost 5 bases to trimming and J lost 6 bases; unmatched junction nucleotides: 9. Donors comprised healthy HIV-negative adults lacking recent acute infections or vaccinations. The clonotype was recovered from a woman aged 40-49 years in good health. Some clones in this sample may be carry-over from other donors' samples. The gene calls are TRBV7-3 and TRBJ2-1; TRBD2 matches at 11 bases. Sequencing was done on a sample of PBMCs. The DNA for the CDR3 is TGTGCCAGCAGCCCAATAGCGGGAGGGCCCGGCAATGAGCAGTTCTTC. It translates to CASSPIAGGPGNEQFF.